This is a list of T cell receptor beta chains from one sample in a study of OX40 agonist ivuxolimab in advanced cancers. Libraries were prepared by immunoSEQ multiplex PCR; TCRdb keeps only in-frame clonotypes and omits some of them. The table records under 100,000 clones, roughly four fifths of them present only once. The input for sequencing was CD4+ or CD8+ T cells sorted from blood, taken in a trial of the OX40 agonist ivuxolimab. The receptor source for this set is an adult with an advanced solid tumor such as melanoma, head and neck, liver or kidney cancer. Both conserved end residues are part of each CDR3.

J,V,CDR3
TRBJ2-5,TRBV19,CASSQLARQETQYF
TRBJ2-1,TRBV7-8,CASRPGTSGRVSYNEQFF
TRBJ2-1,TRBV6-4,CASSDEKSSYNEQFF
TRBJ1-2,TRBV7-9,CASSFYRSLEGRWDGYTF
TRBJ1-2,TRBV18,CASSPTGQGEGYTF
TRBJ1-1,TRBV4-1,CASSQEQGMNTEAFF
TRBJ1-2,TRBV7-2,CASSLARGGTGAYYGYTF
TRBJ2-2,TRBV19,CAGRTGTGGAGELFF
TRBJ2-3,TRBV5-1,CASSLRTSGFTDTQYF
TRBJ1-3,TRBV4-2,CASSQRRSGNTIYF
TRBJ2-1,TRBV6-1,CASSGGGLVIGEQFF
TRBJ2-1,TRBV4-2,CASSQDAIWSYNEQFF